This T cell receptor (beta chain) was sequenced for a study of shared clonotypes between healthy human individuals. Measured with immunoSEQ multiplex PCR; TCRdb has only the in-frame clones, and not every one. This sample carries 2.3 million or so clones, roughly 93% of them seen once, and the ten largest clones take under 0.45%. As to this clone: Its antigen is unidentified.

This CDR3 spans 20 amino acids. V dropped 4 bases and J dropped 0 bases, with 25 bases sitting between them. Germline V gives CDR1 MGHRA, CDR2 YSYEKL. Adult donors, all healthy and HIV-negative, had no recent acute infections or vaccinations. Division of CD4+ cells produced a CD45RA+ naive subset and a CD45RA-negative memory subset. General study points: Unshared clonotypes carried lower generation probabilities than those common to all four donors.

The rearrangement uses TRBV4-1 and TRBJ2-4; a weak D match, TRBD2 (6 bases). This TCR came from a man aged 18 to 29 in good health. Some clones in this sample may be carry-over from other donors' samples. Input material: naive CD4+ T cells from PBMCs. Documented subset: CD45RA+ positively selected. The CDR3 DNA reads TGCGCCAGCAGCCGCTTAACTCTGCTGGGGACTTCTACAGCCAAAAACATTCAGTACTTC. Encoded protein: CASSRLTLLGTSTAKNIQYF.